Presented here are 29 T cell receptor beta chains from one specimen sequenced in a study of T cells after yellow fever vaccination. Each CDR3 protein gets one entry after TCRdb re-called the 5' RACE reads with MiXCR. The sample carries fewer than 450,000 distinct CDR3 sequences, approximately 8% recorded once. The sequences come from PBMCs, collected about 41 days after the first yellow fever vaccination. The receptors originated from a young man who received the YFV17D yellow fever vaccine.

The chain couples TRBV5-8 to TRBJ2-1; TRBD2 is a possible D gene (6 bases). Trimming cost V 4 bases and J 6 bases, with 14 bases left between them. The CDR3 has 14 residues. Germline values: CDR1 SGHTS, CDR2 YDEGEE. The CDR3 sequence is CASSRPGLLNEQFF. CDR3 DNA: TGTGCCAGCAGCCGACCGGGACTCCTCAATGAGCAGTTCTTC.

The gene calls are TRBV7-2 and TRBJ2-7; 12 bases line up with TRBD2. Trimming at V came to 5 bases and at J to 2 bases, leaving 10 bases not matched to a gene. Germline CDR1 reads SGHTA; CDR2 reads FQGNSA. The CDR3 runs to 17 residues. The chain's CDR3 is CASSLNIASGGAYEQYV. The CDR3 DNA sequence: TGTGCCAGCAGCCTTAACATCGCTAGCGGGGGGGCCTACGAGCAGTACGTC.

This clonotype was observed at least ten times. V and J are TRBV6-5 and TRBJ2-1, with a tentative D call TRBD2 (5 bases). CDR1 MNHEY and CDR2 SVGAGI come from the germline V gene. Trimming pared 0 bases from V and 4 bases from J, leaving 7 bases between. This CDR3 spans 14 amino acids. The CDR3 sequence: CASSYSTNYNEQFF. The CDR3 region has the DNA TGTGCCAGCAGTTACTCGACTAATTACAATGAGCAGTTCTTC.

This clonotype was detected only a few times. V usage is TRBV6-1 and J usage is TRBJ2-7; 8 bases align to TRBD1. The V and J ends lost 4 bases and 1 base, in that order; junction bases with no gene match: 3. CDR1 is MNHNS, CDR2 SASEGT, per germline. The length of the CDR3 is 14 residues. In nucleotides, the CDR3 is TGTGCCAGCAGTGGACAGGGGATTTCCTACGAGCAGTACTTC. This gives the protein CASSGQGISYEQYF.

The gene calls are TRBV9 and TRBJ1-5; D is unclear. Trimming removed 4 bases at V and 0 bases at J, with 8 bases between. Germline V gene sequence: CDR1 SGDLS, CDR2 YYNGEE. The CDR3 totals 14 residues. The CDR3 is CASSRYSSNQPQHF. The CDR3 nucleotides read TGTGCCAGCAGCCGTTACAGTAGCAATCAGCCCCAGCATTTT.

This rearrangement joins TRBV6-2 or TRBV6-3 to TRBJ1-1; D is undetermined. The CDR3 has 16 residues. V lost 4 bases to trimming and J lost 1 base, with 16 bases between them. Germline V gene lookup returns CDR1 MNHEY and CDR2 SVGEGT. The CDR3 bases are TGTGCCAGCAGTTCCGCGAAATCGTGGGAGAACACTGAAGCTTTCTTT. It codes for CASSSAKSWENTEAFF.

The genes are TRBV5-1 and TRBJ2-7; D remains unclear. V was cut by 1 base and J by 3 bases, with 8 bases left in between. The CDR3 runs to 13 residues. CDR1 is SGHRS and CDR2 is YFSETQ in the germline V gene. The CDR3 DNA reads TGCGCCAGCAGCTTGCTGGCGAACTACGAGCAGTACTTC. This encodes CASSLLANYEQYF.

This clonotype has only a few counts. V usage is TRBV7-9 and J usage is TRBJ2-1; 8 nucleotides align to TRBD1. The ends lost 5 bases at V and 8 bases at J; junction bases unmatched: 5. The CDR3 loop spans 13 amino acids. Germline assignment: CDR1 SEHNR and CDR2 FQNEAQ (reference sequence). The CDR3 is CASSTDRVYEQFF. The DNA for the CDR3 is TGTGCCAGCAGCACGGACAGGGTCTATGAGCAGTTCTTC.

The chain is built from TRBV6-5 and TRBJ2-2; D not certain. V lost 0 bases and J 6 bases, leaving 5 bases between the germline ends. The CDR3 extends over 13 amino acids. Per the germline V gene, CDR1 is MNHEY and CDR2 is SVGAGI. DNA of the CDR3: TGTGCCAGCAGTTACTCCCAATCCGGGGAGCTGTTTTTT. Its protein product is CASSYSQSGELFF.

V gene TRBV28 combines with J gene TRBJ2-1; D may correspond to TRBD1 or TRBD2 (5 bases each). Germline V gives CDR1 MDHEN, CDR2 SYDVKM. The CDR3 loop spans 12 amino acids. Trimming left V 7 bases short and J 2 bases short, with 6 bases between. CDR3 loop: CASMGPYNEQFF. The CDR3 nucleotides are TGTGCCAGCATGGGACCCTACAATGAGCAGTTCTTC.

This clonotype turned up a few times. This sequence joins TRBV5-8 and TRBJ2-7; a possible D gene is TRBD2 (7 bases). Trimming left V 2 bases short and J 7 bases short, with 19 bases between. This CDR3 comprises 15 residues. Germline-derived CDR1 and CDR2 are SGHTS and YDEGEE. The CDR3 sequence: CASSFRSGGRGEQYV. CDR3 DNA sequence: TGTGCCAGCAGCTTTCGTTCCGGGGGGCGGGGTGAGCAGTACGTC.

The genes are TRBV10-2 and TRBJ2-6; D is ambiguous. CDR3 length equals 15 residues. CDR1 WSHSY and CDR2 SAAADI come from the germline V gene. V was shortened by 6 bases and J by 0 bases, with 9 bases between the two germline ends. Written as DNA, the CDR3 is TGCGCCAGCAGAGACGGCGCCTCTGGGGCCAACGTCCTGACTTTC. Its protein product is CASRDGASGANVLTF.

The chain carries TRBV9 and TRBJ2-5; 9 bases match TRBD1. Germline CDR1 SGDLS, CDR2 YYNGEE. This CDR3 has 14 residues. V dropped 4 bases and J dropped 5; count of bases not matched to a gene: 6. The CDR3 loop is CASSPNRGRETQYF. The CDR3 DNA sequence: TGTGCCAGCAGCCCAAACAGGGGGCGGGAGACCCAGTACTTC.

A few counts support this clonotype. V gene TRBV5-1 combines with J gene TRBJ1-2; TRBD1 is a possible D gene (5 bases). V was pared by 5 bases and J by 4 bases, with 21 bases between. There are 16 residues in the CDR3. CDR1 and CDR2 from the germline V gene are SGHRS and YFSETQ. CDR3 amino acids: CASRAGTGYPGYGYTF. The CDR3 DNA reads as TGCGCCAGCAGAGCCGGGACGGGCTATCCAGGCTATGGCTACACCTTC.

As to this clonotype: The junction differs from germline at one of its ends, possibly a read error. This chain connects TRBV5-5 to TRBJ2-7, with D possibly TRBD1 on 5 matching bases. Germline V gene data show CDR1 as SGHKS and CDR2 as YYEKEE (reference sequence). The CDR3 sequence is 15 residues long. CDR3: CSSSSSQVSSYEQYF. The CDR3 DNA reads TGTTCCAGCAGCTCCTCACAGGTATCCTCCTACGAGCAGTACTTC.

This clonotype was seen a few times. The rearrangement links TRBV27 to TRBJ2-7, with TRBD2 matching 15 bases. The junction had 8 bases not matched to a gene; V was cut back by 6 bases and J by 5 bases. The CDR3 is made up of 16 amino acids. The germline V gene encodes CDR1 MNHEY and CDR2 SMNVEV (reference sequence). CDR3 coding DNA: TGTGCCAGCAGACCCGGGACTAGCGGGGGGAGCGACGAGCAGTACTTC. As protein: CASRPGTSGGSDEQYF.

This clonotype came up a few times. The chain employs TRBV2 and TRBJ2-1; possibly TRBD1 for D (5 bases). V lost 1 base and J 13 bases, leaving 14 bases between the germline ends. In germline, CDR1 is SNHLY, CDR2 FYNNEI. The CDR3 loop spans 13 amino acids. CDR3 sequence: CASSEVVRVEQFF. CDR3 DNA sequence: TGTGCCAGCAGTGAAGTAGTCAGGGTAGAACAGTTCTTC.

The chain couples TRBV6-5 to TRBJ2-5, with D possibly called TRBD1 or TRBD2 (6 bases each). CDR3 length: 15 residues. Trimming removed 2 bases at V and 5 bases at J, with 15 bases between. Per germline, CDR1 MNHEY and CDR2 SVGAGI. The CDR3 sequence is CASSYARGPLETQYF. The CDR3, as DNA: TGTGCCAGCAGTTACGCACGGGGGCCCCTGGAGACCCAGTACTTC.

The chain has TRBV18 and TRBJ2-5; D assignment may be TRBD1 or TRBD2 (5 bases each). CDR1 is KGHSH and CDR2 is LQKENI in the germline V gene. V was clipped by 4 bases and J by 2 bases, with 11 bases between them. This CDR3 spans 14 amino acids. In DNA form, the CDR3 reads TGTGCCAGCTCACTCCGGGACGGACAAGAGACCCAGTACTTC. As protein: CASSLRDGQETQYF.

The V call is TRBV12-3 or TRBV12-4, the J call TRBJ1-1; weak D call: TRBD1 (5 bases). V lost 6 bases, J lost 4 bases, and 15 bases lay in between. The CDR3 consists of 14 residues. Here the CDR3 DNA reads TGTGCCAGCAGCCCGTCGGGGGGTGGCACTGAAGCTTTCTTT. It translates to CASSPSGGGTEAFF.

The rearrangement joins TRBV29-1 to TRBJ2-5; TRBD2 is a possible D gene (6 bases). Germline loops: CDR1 SQVTM, CDR2 ANQGSEA. The CDR3 extends over 12 amino acids. Deletions cut 7 bases from V and 5 bases from J, with 14 bases between. CDR3 bases: TGCAGCGCGCGCGGGGCAAAGGAGACCCAGTACTTC. As protein: CSARGAKETQYF.

The chain joins TRBV4-3 to TRBJ1-2; perhaps TRBD1 as D (5 bases). The V end was cut by 3 bases, the J end by 7 bases, with 12 bases between. CDR3 size: 13 residues. The germline V gene has CDR1 LGHNA and CDR2 YSLEER. This CDR3 is CASSHGGGVGYTF. Written as DNA, the CDR3 is TGCGCCAGCAGCCATGGGGGTGGGGTTGGCTACACCTTC.

The chain carries TRBV7-9 and TRBJ1-2, with TRBD1 matching 7 bases. The CDR3 loop spans 15 amino acids. J lost 3 bases, V lost 1 base, and 5 bases had no gene match. Germline CDR1 is SEHNR and CDR2 is FQNEAQ (reference sequence). The CDR3: CASSLGAGQDYGYTF. DNA of the CDR3: TGTGCCAGCAGCTTAGGGGCCGGACAGGACTATGGCTACACCTTC. Looking up the rest from reference TRBV7-9 and TRBJ1-2 gives the full variable domain: DTGVSQNPRHKITKRGQNVTFRCDPISEHNRLYWYRQTLGQGPEFLTYFQNEAQLEKSRLLSDRFSAERPKGSFSTLEIQRTEQGDSAMYLCASSLGAGQDYGYTFGSGTRLTVV.

The CDR3 DNA follows: TGTGCCACCAGCAGAGATCTAGCGGGGGGGCCCACAGAGACCCAGTACTTC. Protein product: CATSRDLAGGPTETQYF. The genes are TRBV15 and TRBJ2-5; 12 nucleotides line up with TRBD2. This CDR3 comprises 17 residues. The trim removed 0 bases at V and 4 bases at J, leaving 6 bases unmatched. In germline, CDR1 is LNHNV, CDR2 YYDKDF (reference sequence).

In this sample, this clonotype turned up a few times. This chain links TRBV11-1 with TRBJ1-2, with 7 bases fitting TRBD1. CDR3 length: 16 amino acids. J lost 4 bases, V lost 5 bases, and 13 bases had no gene match. From germline, CDR1 is SGHAT and CDR2 FQDESV (reference sequence). CDR3 sequence (DNA): TGTGCCAGCAGCACCCGGGAAGGGGGCGAAGTCTATGGCTACACCTTC. It encodes CASSTREGGEVYGYTF. Based on the CDR3 plus reference TRBV11-1 and TRBJ1-2, the full variable domain is EAEVAQSPRYKITEKSQAVAFWCDPISGHATLYWYRQILGQGPELLVQFQDESVVDDSQLPKDRFSAERLKGVDSTLKIQPAELGDSAMYLCASSTREGGEVYGYTFGSGTRLTVV.

There are many counts of this clonotype. The chain joins TRBV4-3 to TRBJ1-4, with D unclear. V lost 1 base and J lost 4, with 10 bases in between. The germline V gene has CDR1 LGHNA and CDR2 YSLEER. The CDR3 runs 15 residues. The CDR3 region has the DNA TGCGCCAGCAGCCAAGCACACAATTTTAATGAAAAACTGTTTTTT. As protein: CASSQAHNFNEKLFF.

The gene calls are TRBV20-1 and TRBJ2-7; 8 bases line up with TRBD2. The CDR3 runs to 12 residues. The junction had 3 bases not matched to a gene; V was cut back by 8 bases and J by 0 bases. The germline V gene has CDR1 DFQATT and CDR2 SNEGSKA (reference sequence). For the CDR3, the DNA is TGCAGTCCCGGGGGGGCCTCCTACGAGCAGTACGTC. Protein sequence: CSPGGASYEQYV.

The rearrangement uses TRBV12-3 or TRBV12-4 and TRBJ1-1, with a possible D match to TRBD1 (6 bases). The CDR3 is 12 residues long. Trimming cost V 5 bases and J 8 bases, with 12 bases left between them. This CDR3 is CASSRGDKEAFF. The CDR3 nucleotides are TGTGCCAGCAGTCGAGGGGACAAGGAAGCTTTCTTT.

The chain has TRBV7-9 and TRBJ2-3; D is unclear. The CDR3 runs to 15 residues. The V and J ends lost 5 bases and 0 bases respectively, with 12 bases between them. Germline V gene sequence: CDR1 SEHNR, CDR2 FQNEAQ (reference sequence). CDR3 protein: CASSTDGYSTDTQYF. CDR3 in DNA: TGTGCCAGCAGCACTGATGGGTATAGCACAGATACGCAGTATTTT.